These 27 T cell receptor beta chains were sequenced from one sample in a study of molecular identifiers for immune sequencing clone quantification. From the PCR reads, TCRdb called clonotypes with MiXCR, one entry per CDR3 protein. In the table there are about 500,000 distinct CDR3 sequences, about a fifth of which are singletons. Sequences were obtained from naive CD8+ T cells from blood, with Jurkat cell RNA spiked in. Documented subset: FACS-sorted CD8+CD4-CCR7+CD45RA+ naive T cells. The receptors were sampled from a human donor in good health. Some libraries in this study had Jurkat cell RNA spiked in.

This clonotype was seen at least ten times. The genes are TRBV4-1 and TRBJ1-1; no clear D. Trimming shortened V by 4 bases and J by 2 bases, and 17 bases separated the two germline ends. This CDR3 has 16 amino acids. Per the germline V gene, CDR1 is MGHRA and CDR2 is YSYEKL. The CDR3 DNA follows: TGCGCCAGCAGCCCCACGACGGTGGAAATAAACACTGAAGCTTTCTTT. Translating it yields CASSPTTVEINTEAFF.

This clonotype was counted at least ten times. The J gene is TRBJ2-7, the V gene TRBV24-1, with TRBD2 matching 7 bases. CDR1 KGHDR and CDR2 SFDVKD come from the germline V gene. Germline trimming cut 4 bases from V and 2 bases from J; bases unmatched to any gene: 4. The CDR3 is made up of 14 amino acids. CDR3 in DNA: TGTGCCACCAGTGAATCTGGACTAGCCTACGAGCAGTACTTC. Protein product: CATSESGLAYEQYF.

This clonotype was recorded once. A much larger clonotype is one base distant, so this may be a read error. The V call is TRBV6-5, the J call TRBJ2-7; 8 bases match TRBD1. The trim removed 8 bases at V and 6 bases at J, leaving 9 bases unmatched. Germline V lookup: CDR1 MNHEY, CDR2 SVGAGI. CDR3 length: 13 residues. The CDR3, as DNA: TGTGCCAGCGGTTGGACAGGGTTTCGCGAGCAGTACTTC. Translation: CASGWTGFREQYF.

This clonotype was seen more than once but under ten times. The rearrangement joins TRBV7-9 to TRBJ2-2; no definite D call. V lost 2 bases and J lost 6, with 7 bases in between. Germline assignment: CDR1 SEHNR and CDR2 FQNEAQ (reference sequence). CDR3 length: 13 amino acids. CDR3 amino acids: CASSLKVPGELFF. Written as DNA, the CDR3 is TGTGCCAGCAGCTTAAAGGTACCCGGGGAGCTGTTTTTT.

About this clonotype: This may stem from a read error, because a much larger clone lies one nucleotide away. This chain links TRBV7-9 with TRBJ1-4; D call uncertain. Per germline, CDR1 SEHNR and CDR2 FQNEAQ (reference sequence). The CDR3 has 12 residues. Deletions cut 8 bases from V and 11 bases from J, with 15 bases between. Here the CDR3 DNA reads TGTGCCAGCGGCATCGGAGATGGTAAACTGTTTTTT. Translating it yields CASGIGDGKLFF.

The chain carries TRBV27 and TRBJ2-7, with a possible D match to TRBD1 (6 bases). CDR1 and CDR2 (germline): MNHEY, SMNVEV (reference sequence). The CDR3 sequence is 16 residues long. Between the trimmed V and J ends, which lost 3 bases and 4 bases, there was a span of 19 bases. The DNA of the CDR3 is TGTGCCAGCAGTTTGATTTCCCCCTCAGGGGTGTACGAGCAGTACTTC. Its protein is CASSLISPSGVYEQYF.

This clonotype was seen a few times. The DNA for the CDR3 is TGTGCCAGTACCCCCTATAGTCCAGGGAACACAGATACGCAGTATTTT. This translates into CASTPYSPGNTDTQYF. The rearrangement uses TRBV19 and TRBJ2-3, with D possibly matching TRBD1 (5 bases). Germline V gene data show CDR1 as LNHDA and CDR2 as SQIVND (reference sequence). The CDR3 is 16 amino acids. V was pared by 7 bases and J by 2 bases, with 19 bases between.

This clonotype was seen repeatedly, ten times or more. V and J are TRBV6-1 and TRBJ1-5; unclear D gene. The CDR3 spans 15 residues. Germline V gives CDR1 MNHNS, CDR2 SASEGT. Trimming removed 1 base from V and 3 bases from J, with 10 bases in between. The CDR3 coding sequence is TGTGCCAGCAGTGAAGTGGTAGGGAACAATCAGCCCCAGCATTTT. Protein product: CASSEVVGNNQPQHF.

This clonotype turned up a few times. J is TRBJ2-3 and V is TRBV27; D gene uncertain. V shed 8 bases and J shed 0 bases, with 9 bases lying between them. CDR3 length equals 13 residues. The germline V gene has CDR1 MNHEY and CDR2 SMNVEV (reference sequence). CDR3 region: CASGSYSTDTQYF. CDR3 coding DNA: TGTGCCAGCGGTTCTTACAGCACAGATACGCAGTATTTT.

This clonotype has at least ten counts. The genes are TRBV12-3 or TRBV12-4 and TRBJ2-7, with 9 bases fitting TRBD1. J lost 4 bases, V lost 6 bases, and 4 bases had no gene match. The CDR3 has 13 residues. The CDR3 DNA reads as TGTGCCAGCAGCTGGGGACAGGGATACGAGCAGTACTTC. Residues: CASSWGQGYEQYF.

The chain links TRBV24-1 to TRBJ1-4; 9 bases are shared with TRBD1. This CDR3 is built from 15 residues. Losses at the gene ends were 5 bases for V and 2 bases for J; bases not matched to a gene: 2. CDR1 is KGHDR and CDR2 is SFDVKD in the germline V gene. CDR3 sequence (DNA): TGTGCCACCAGTGTCGGGACAGGGACTAATGAAAAACTGTTTTTT. It yields the protein CATSVGTGTNEKLFF.

This clonotype was found many times. J is TRBJ2-3 and V is TRBV3-1; 8 nucleotides agree with TRBD2. The V and J ends lost 3 bases and 1 base, in that order; junction bases with no gene match: 6. The germline gives CDR1 LGHDT, CDR2 YNNKEL (reference sequence). The CDR3 covers 16 residues. The CDR3 region has the DNA TGTGCCAGCAGCCAGGACACTAGCGGAGGCACAGATACGCAGTATTTT. Translating it yields CASSQDTSGGTDTQYF.

A word on this clonotype: A read error is possible here, since a much larger clone lies one base away. The gene calls are TRBV4-3 and TRBJ1-5, with TRBD1 matching 8 bases. This CDR3 contains 15 residues. CDR1 is LGHNA, CDR2 YSLEER, per germline. The CDR3 nucleotides are TGCGCCAGCAGCCAAGATGGGCAGGGGGCCCAGCCCCGGCATTTT. Translation gives CASSQDGQGAQPRHF.

This chain joins TRBV11-2 and TRBJ1-3; TRBD1 agrees at 10 bases. Germline CDR1 reads SGHAT; CDR2 reads FQNNGV. The CDR3 has 17 amino acids. Losses at the gene ends were 4 bases for V and 4 bases for J; bases not matched to a gene: 10. The CDR3 sequence: CASSSDDRGLSGNTIYF. CDR3 coding DNA: TGTGCCAGCAGCTCGGATGACAGGGGGCTTTCGGGAAACACCATATATTTT.

This clonotype was counted between two and nine times. The chain carries TRBV6-8 and TRBJ2-1; the D call may be TRBD1 or TRBD2 (5 bases each). Trimming removed 4 bases from V and 6 bases from J, with 13 bases in between. Germline-derived CDR1 and CDR2 are MNHGY and SAAAGT. The CDR3 consists of 14 residues. CDR3 nucleotides: TGTGCCAGCAGTTTGTCCAGGGCGGGCAATGAGCAGTTCTTC. Translation: CASSLSRAGNEQFF.

The chain is built from TRBV27 and TRBJ2-7; 11 bases match TRBD1. Germline CDR1 is MNHEY and CDR2 is SMNVEV (reference sequence). The ends lost 6 bases at V and 13 bases at J; junction bases unmatched: 14. The CDR3 covers 14 residues. CDR3 amino acids: CASRGTGGSYGQYF. CDR3 nucleotides: TGTGCCAGCAGGGGGACAGGGGGTTCCTACGGGCAATACTTC.

Regarding this clonotype: This may stem from a read error, because a much larger clone lies one nucleotide away. The chain joins TRBV12-3 or TRBV12-4 to TRBJ2-6; D possibly matches TRBD1 or TRBD2 (5 bases each). The CDR3 runs 17 residues. The CDR3 sequence: CASSLFGSLSGASVLTF. In DNA, the CDR3 is TGTGCCAGCAGTTTATTTGGGAGCTTGTCTGGGGCCAGCGTCCTGACTTTC.

This clonotype was recorded at least ten times. The chain links TRBV7-9 to TRBJ1-4; no reliable D call. Between the trimmed V and J ends, which lost 5 bases and 11 bases, there was a span of 12 bases. The CDR3 is made up of 12 amino acids. The germline CDR1 and CDR2 sequences are SEHNR and FQNEAQ (reference sequence). CDR3 DNA: TGTGCCAGCAGCATCGGAGATGGTAAACTGTTTTTT. It encodes CASSIGDGKLFF. Together with reference TRBV7-9 and TRBJ1-4, the CDR3 gives the full variable domain: DTGVSQNPRHKITKRGQNVTFRCDPISEHNRLYWYRQTLGQGPEFLTYFQNEAQLEKSRLLSDRFSAERPKGSFSTLEIQRTEQGDSAMYLCASSIGDGKLFFGSGTQLSVL.

This clonotype was seen repeatedly, ten times or more. The chain joins TRBV7-9 to TRBJ2-3; D is unclear. Germline-derived CDR1 and CDR2 are SEHNR and FQNEAQ (reference sequence). There are 16 residues in the CDR3. V was pared by 4 bases and J by 1 base, with 15 bases between. CDR3 nucleotides: TGTGCCAGCAGCTCTCCGGGCGCAGGCGGCACAGATACGCAGTATTTT. It codes for CASSSPGAGGTDTQYF.

This clonotype was picked up a small number of times. The chain recombines TRBV20-1 with TRBJ2-1, with no clear D. The ends were cut back, 0 bases at V and 0 bases at J, with 15 bases in the middle. The CDR3 extends over 17 amino acids. Germline CDR1 DFQATT, CDR2 SNEGSKA (reference sequence). CDR3 nucleotide sequence: TGCAGTGCTAGAGATAGAGAGGTGACAAGCTCCTACAATGAGCAGTTCTTC. The encoded protein is CSARDREVTSSYNEQFF.

This clonotype was seen many times. The chain recombines TRBV28 with TRBJ2-5; weak D call: TRBD2 (5 bases). The V gene's germline CDR1 is MDHEN and CDR2 SYDVKM. V lost 3 bases and J lost 4, with 15 bases in between. The CDR3 runs to 15 residues. CDR3 protein: CASSFRGIRAETQYF. In DNA form, the CDR3 reads TGTGCCAGCAGTTTCCGAGGGATTCGGGCAGAGACCCAGTACTTC.

This chain joins TRBV5-6 and TRBJ2-7; the match to TRBD1 covers 9 bases. Germline V lookup: CDR1 SGHDT, CDR2 YYEEEE. This CDR3 spans 15 amino acids. V gave up 0 bases and J gave up 6 bases; unmatched junction bases: 7. This CDR3 is CASSLVRETGGEQYF. CDR3 DNA sequence: TGTGCCAGCAGCTTGGTTCGCGAGACAGGGGGCGAGCAGTACTTC.

The CDR3 sequence: CSALLGLAGAPGAQYF. The CDR3 bases are TGCAGTGCTTTACTTGGACTAGCGGGAGCCCCGGGGGCCCAGTACTTC. The V call is TRBV20-1, the J call TRBJ2-5; 13 nucleotides match TRBD2. This CDR3 is built from 16 residues. The V segment lost 5 bases and the J segment 9 bases; nucleotides outside the gene matches: 15. CDR1 and CDR2 (germline): DFQATT, SNEGSKA (reference sequence).

Concerning this clonotype: This may come from a read error, since a much larger clone is one base off. The chain employs TRBV12-3 or TRBV12-4 and TRBJ1-1; no clear D. This CDR3 comprises 16 residues. The CDR3, as DNA: TGTGCCAGCAGTTTTTCCCCCAGGTACATGAACACTGAAGCTTCCTTT. This sequence encodes CASSFSPRYMNTEASF.

With regard to this clonotype: This sequence may be a read error, since a much larger clone differs from it by one base. This CDR3 is CAGSHDRDSYTDTQYF. CDR3 sequence (DNA): TGCGCCGGCAGCCACGACCGGGACAGCTACACAGATACGCAGTATTTT. This chain links TRBV4-3 with TRBJ2-3; TRBD1 aligns across 7 bases. The length of the CDR3 is 16 residues. Germline CDR1 and CDR2: LGHNA and YSLEER.

This clonotype was detected many times. The CDR3 DNA sequence: TGTGCCAGCAGTTTTTGGACGGAGGGGACTGAAGCTTTCTTT. It encodes CASSFWTEGTEAFF. The rearrangement joins TRBV6-5 to TRBJ1-1, with D tentatively TRBD1 (5 bases). V lost 4 bases, J lost 5 bases, and 14 bases lay in between. Germline V CDR1 and CDR2: MNHEY, SVGAGI. The CDR3 spans 14 residues.

This clonotype was found a few times. V gene TRBV4-3 combines with J gene TRBJ2-7; no clear D. There are 14 residues in the CDR3. Trimming removed 1 base from V and 3 bases from J, with 10 bases in between. Germline-derived CDR1 and CDR2 are LGHNA and YSLEER. The CDR3 sequence: CASSQGTGFYEQYF. CDR3 in DNA: TGCGCCAGCAGCCAAGGGACCGGGTTCTACGAGCAGTACTTC.